A single sample gave rise to the 3 T cell receptor beta chains below, sequenced in a study of OX40 agonist ivuxolimab in advanced cancers. The method was immunoSEQ multiplex PCR; TCRdb's version includes in-frame clones alone and lacks a portion of them. This table holds about 88,000 clones, more than 75% found once. The sequencing here drew on CD4+ or CD8+ T cells sorted from blood, taken in a trial of the OX40 agonist ivuxolimab. The receptors here all came from an adult with an advanced solid tumor such as melanoma, head and neck, liver or kidney cancer.

There are a few counts of this clone. The chain couples TRBV18 to TRBJ1-5; no reliable D call. CDR1 KGHSH and CDR2 LQKENI come from the germline V gene. The germline V and J ends were trimmed by 0 bases and 4 bases, with 22 bases remaining between them. The length of the CDR3 is 19 residues. The CDR3 region has the DNA TGTGCCAGCTCACCACCGTCGATAGGAGCCAGACAAATTAATCAGCCCCAGCATTTT. Protein: CASSPPSIGARQINQPQHF.

A single count supports this clone. This chain links TRBV19 with TRBJ2-7; D uncertain. In germline, CDR1 is LNHDA, CDR2 SQIVND (reference sequence). V lost 8 bases to trimming and J lost 13 bases, with 18 bases between them. CDR3 length: 11 residues. CDR3 bases: TGTGCCAGTTCGATTGGGGTCTTCTTTTACTTC. It encodes CASSIGVFFYF.

The V gene is TRBV5-1, the J gene TRBJ2-1, with 13 bases lining up with TRBD2. This CDR3 region has 17 residues. Germline V gives CDR1 SGHRS, CDR2 YFSETQ. The J segment lost 3 bases and the V segment lost 4 bases, leaving 7 bases of the junction unmatched. The CDR3 reads CASSRGLAGEGYNEQFF. CDR3 DNA sequence: TGCGCCAGCAGCAGAGGACTAGCGGGAGAGGGCTACAATGAGCAGTTCTTC. Filled out from reference TRBV5-1 and TRBJ2-1, the complete variable domain reads KAGVTQTPRYLIKTRGQQVTLSCSPISGHRSVSWYQQTPGQGLQFLFEYFSETQRNKGNFPGRFSGRQFSNSRSEMNVSTLELGDSALYLCASSRGLAGEGYNEQFFGPGTRLTVL.